This T cell receptor (beta chain) was retrieved from a study of a mutant IDH1 vaccine in newly diagnosed glioma. The CDR3 has 13 residues. Germline V gives CDR1 LGHNA, CDR2 YNFKEQ. The germline V and J ends were trimmed by 1 base and 2 bases, with 6 bases remaining between them. Sequencing used immunoSEQ multiplex PCR; TCRdb keeps in-frame clones, though not all of them. The sample lists 15,000 or so clones, over 75% seen once, with 9% in the top ten. Noted time point: baseline, week 1 (first vaccination visit). Treatment noted: pre-vaccination baseline after standard-of-care therapy. V is TRBV4-2 and J is TRBJ2-7; D is unresolved. This receptor was identified in a woman aged 35 to 49 with glioma. Some clones in this sample may be carry-over from other donors' samples. The sample in question was PBMCs, obtained from a glioma patient treated with radiotherapy, temozolomide or both. The DNA for the CDR3 is TGTGCCAGCAGCCAAGGTAGAACCTACGAGCAGTACTTC. This gives the protein CASSQGRTYEQYF.